This TCR beta chain was retrieved from a study of blood T cell repertoires in COVID-19. Overall study: Collection of acute and convalescent COVID-19 samples took place in the United States, Italy and Spain.

CDR1 is KGHDR, CDR2 SFDVKD, per germline. The V and J ends lost 4 bases and 0 bases, in that order; junction bases with no gene match: 8. The CDR3 contains 17 residues. Before they entered the study, exposed participants had met a COVID-19 case within 2 weeks. Repertoires were generated with immunoSEQ multiplex PCR, while TCRdb's copy carries only in-frame clones and drops some. The repertoire has about 350,000 clones, almost 90% of them found once; the top ten carry approximately 0.97%. The sample was PBMCs or T cells enriched from blood (not recorded which). This TCR was recovered from a woman between 25 and 40 years old who had been exposed to COVID-19. The chain employs TRBV24-1 and TRBJ1-5; TRBD1 agrees at 7 bases. The CDR3, as DNA: TGTGCCACCAGTGACTCACGCAGGGGGAGTAGCAATCAGCCCCAGCATTTT. This translates into CATSDSRRGSSNQPQHF.